These 32 T cell receptor beta chains originate from one sample sequenced in a study of blood T cell repertoires in COVID-19. Profiling relied on immunoSEQ multiplex PCR, and the TCRdb table lists in-frame clones only, not all of them. The sample has fewer than 250,000 clones, roughly 87% seen once; the top ten hold 2.5% to 3%. Sequencing was done on a sample of PBMCs or T cells enriched from blood (not recorded which). The origin of the receptors is a young woman with acute COVID-19.

The chain recombines TRBV5-1 with TRBJ2-7; D is possibly TRBD2 (5 bases). Germline CDR1 reads SGHRS; CDR2 reads YFSETQ. Trimming removed 4 bases from V and 3 bases from J, with 8 bases in between. CDR3 size: 12 residues. The CDR3 loop reads CASSGSGYEQYF. DNA for the CDR3: TGCGCCAGCAGCGGGAGCGGCTACGAGCAGTACTTC.

This chain joins TRBV5-1 and TRBJ1-6, with a possible D match to TRBD1 (5 bases). CDR3 length: 13 residues. Deletions cut 2 bases from V and 9 bases from J, with 9 bases between. Per germline, CDR1 SGHRS and CDR2 YFSETQ. CDR3 nucleotide sequence: TGCGCCAGCAGCTTACAGGTGGGTTCACCCCTCCACTTT. Translating gives CASSLQVGSPLHF.

This chain connects TRBV6-1 to TRBJ1-2, with D possibly being TRBD1 (6 bases). The V gene's germline CDR1 is MNHNS and CDR2 SASEGT. V shed 3 bases and J shed 8 bases, with 10 bases lying between them. CDR3 length equals 12 residues. The CDR3 nucleotides read TGTGCCAGCAGTGATCAGGGGAGAGGCTACACCTTC. This gives the protein CASSDQGRGYTF.

The J gene is TRBJ1-2, the V gene TRBV27; 8 positions match TRBD1. Looked up from germline, CDR1 is MNHEY and CDR2 is SMNVEV (reference sequence). This CDR3 contains 13 residues. V gave up 11 bases and J gave up 4 bases; unmatched junction bases: 9. Here the CDR3 reads CAARGQGAYGYTF. The DNA of the CDR3 is TGTGCCGCCCGAGGACAGGGTGCCTATGGCTACACCTTC.

The chain carries TRBV19 and TRBJ1-2; 9 positions agree with TRBD1. The J segment lost 8 bases and the V segment lost 6 bases, leaving 10 bases of the junction unmatched. This CDR3 has 14 residues. The germline CDR1 and CDR2 sequences are LNHDA and SQIVND (reference sequence). The CDR3 nucleotides read TGTGCCAGTAGCCGGGACAGGGTATCCGAGGGCTACACCTTC. It codes for CASSRDRVSEGYTF.

The J gene is TRBJ1-5, the V gene TRBV7-9, with unresolved D. The CDR3 is made up of 14 amino acids. CDR1 and CDR2 from the germline V gene are SEHNR and FQNEAQ (reference sequence). Trimming removed 6 bases at V and 0 bases at J, with 9 bases between. The CDR3 is CASSSTDSNQPQHF. DNA for the CDR3: TGTGCCAGCAGTTCGACTGATAGCAATCAGCCCCAGCATTTT.

The CDR3 loop is CASSHTGATNTGELFF. The CDR3 DNA is TGTGCCAGCAGCCACACAGGAGCTACGAACACCGGGGAGCTGTTTTTT. V gene TRBV3-1 (or the pseudogene TRBV3-2) combines with J gene TRBJ2-2; a possible D gene is TRBD1 (5 bases). The ends were cut back, 3 bases at V and 0 bases at J, with 11 bases in the middle. This CDR3 has 16 residues. Germline CDR1 LGHDT, CDR2 YNNKEL (reference sequence).

This clone was found a few times. The rearrangement uses TRBV19 and TRBJ1-2; 10 bases are a match to TRBD1. The V gene end was trimmed by 5 bases and the J gene end by 4 bases; junction bases not matched to a gene: 10. Germline V CDR1 and CDR2: LNHDA, SQIVND (reference sequence). This CDR3 contains 16 residues. The DNA of the CDR3 is TGTGCCAGTAGTGCCCCCGGGACAGGGGACTTCTATGGCTACACCTTC. Its translation: CASSAPGTGDFYGYTF.

Worth noting for this clone: A junction end diverges from the germline sequence, so it may reflect a read error. This chain links TRBV4-1 with TRBJ1-1; a weak D match, TRBD1 (5 bases). The CDR3 has 15 residues. Germline V lookup: CDR1 MGHRA, CDR2 YSYEKL. In nucleotides, the CDR3 is TGCGCCAGCAGCCAAGGAAAGGAGGGGATCACTGAGGCTTTCTTT. It codes for CASSQGKEGITEAFF.

The rearrangement links TRBV27 to TRBJ1-4; 10 nucleotides agree with TRBD1. Germline V lookup: CDR1 MNHEY, CDR2 SMNVEV (reference sequence). This CDR3 is built from 18 residues. Losses at the gene ends were 5 bases for V and 3 bases for J; bases not matched to a gene: 12. CDR3 bases: TGTGCCAGCAGTAGAAGGACAGGGGGTTCAAAGTCTAATGAAAAACTGTTTTTT. This encodes CASSRRTGGSKSNEKLFF. Using reference TRBV27 and TRBJ1-4 for the parts outside the CDR3, the full variable domain is EAQVTQNPRYLITVTGKKLTVTCSQNMNHEYMSWYRQDPGLGLRQIYYSMNVEVTDKGDVPEGYKVSRKEKRNFPLILESPSPNQTSLYFCASSRRTGGSKSNEKLFFGSGTQLSVL.

This chain joins TRBV6-5 and TRBJ1-5, with D unresolved. The germline CDR1 and CDR2 sequences are MNHEY and SVGAGI. The CDR3 sequence is 14 residues long. V was shortened by 6 bases and J by 3 bases, with 12 bases between the two germline ends. CDR3 bases: TGTGCCAGCAGCTGGGCGCGTTACAATCAGCCCCAGCATTTT. It encodes CASSWARYNQPQHF.

The rearrangement joins TRBV7-8 to TRBJ1-5; D perhaps matches TRBD1 (6 bases). This CDR3 contains 16 residues. The ends were cut back, 4 bases at V and 2 bases at J, with 15 bases in the middle. Germline CDR1 and CDR2: SGHVS and FQNEAQ. This chain's CDR3 is CASSSWTAKGNQPQHF. The CDR3 nucleotides are TGTGCCAGCAGCTCGTGGACAGCAAAAGGCAATCAGCCCCAGCATTTT. The full variable domain, its missing parts supplied by reference TRBV7-8 and TRBJ1-5, is GAGVSQSPRYKVAKRGQDVALRCDPISGHVSLFWYQQALGQGPEFLTYFQNEAQLDKSGLPSDRFFAERPEGSVSTLKIQRTQQEDSAVYLCASSSWTAKGNQPQHFGDGTRLSIL.

The CDR3 DNA reads as TGCGCCAGCAGCCAAGGGACAGGGTTCGCCTACGAGCAGTACTTC. Translated: CASSQGTGFAYEQYF. The rearrangement links TRBV4-3 to TRBJ2-7; 8 positions match TRBD1. Germline trimming cut 1 base from V and 2 bases from J; bases unmatched to any gene: 4. The CDR3 contains 15 residues. In germline, CDR1 is LGHNA, CDR2 YSLEER.

This clone came up a few times. The V call is TRBV25-1, the J call TRBJ1-5; 7 bases agree with TRBD1. The V and J ends lost 2 bases and 9 bases, in that order; junction bases with no gene match: 4. The CDR3 contains 13 residues. Germline values: CDR1 MGHDK, CDR2 SYGVNS. The CDR3, as DNA: TGTGCCAGCAGTGAAAGCCACAGGGGGCCCCAGCATTTT. Its protein is CASSESHRGPQHF.

The chain couples TRBV9 to TRBJ2-1; 7 nucleotides align to TRBD1. V was pared by 5 bases and J by 8 bases, with 7 bases of the junction left unmatched. This CDR3 is 13 amino acids long. Germline V gene lookup returns CDR1 SGDLS and CDR2 YYNGEE. CDR3 sequence (DNA): TGTGCCAGCAGTAAAACCACAGGGGATGAGCAGTTCTTC. Translating gives CASSKTTGDEQFF.

The chain links TRBV10-1 to TRBJ1-2, with 8 bases that match TRBD1. After removal of 5 bases from V and 2 bases from J, the junction contained 7 bases not matched to a gene. The CDR3 contains 15 residues. Per germline, CDR1 WNHNN and CDR2 SYGVQD (reference sequence). CDR3 sequence (DNA): TGCGCCAGCAGTAACTCCGGGACAGGAAACTATGGCTACACCTTC. Translation: CASSNSGTGNYGYTF.

V gene TRBV6-5 combines with J gene TRBJ2-3; D uncertain. This CDR3 contains 15 residues. The germline gives CDR1 MNHEY, CDR2 SVGAGI. V lost 0 bases and J lost 2, with 9 bases in between. CDR3 nucleotide sequence: TGTGCCAGCAGTTACTCGATCCGACTCACAGATACGCAGTATTTT. Translation: CASSYSIRLTDTQYF.

The chain links TRBV19 to TRBJ1-5; the match to TRBD1 covers 7 bases. The ends lost 3 bases at V and 1 base at J; junction bases unmatched: 3. CDR1 and CDR2 (germline): LNHDA, SQIVND (reference sequence). This CDR3 has 15 amino acids. CDR3 DNA: TGTGCCAGTAGTATTACAGGGGAGAGCAATCAGCCCCAGCATTTT. Translated: CASSITGESNQPQHF.

The rearrangement uses TRBV6-5 and TRBJ1-2; D possibly corresponds to TRBD1 (6 bases). V gave up 0 bases and J gave up 4 bases, with 15 bases separating them. From germline, CDR1 is MNHEY and CDR2 SVGAGI. This CDR3 is 16 amino acids long. The CDR3 protein is CASSYSGGAGGYGYTF. The CDR3 DNA follows: TGTGCCAGCAGTTACTCAGGGGGGGCCGGCGGCTATGGCTACACCTTC.

Details on this clone: This same CDR3 is encoded by further DNA sequences in the sample. This chain's CDR3 is CASSEGGAYEQYF. CDR3 in DNA: TGTGCCAGCAGTGAAGGGGGGGCCTACGAGCAGTACTTC. The chain carries TRBV6-1 and TRBJ2-7, with D possibly matching TRBD2 (6 bases). The V and J ends lost 1 base and 2 bases respectively, with 6 bases between them. Germline V gives CDR1 MNHNS, CDR2 SASEGT. The length of the CDR3 is 13 residues.

This chain links TRBV5-1 with TRBJ1-6, with D unclear. Trimming took off 4 bases at V and 0 bases at J, with 14 bases between the two ends. The CDR3 length is 17 residues. In germline, CDR1 is SGHRS, CDR2 YFSETQ. In DNA, the CDR3 is TGCGCCAGCAGCCAAGTACAGACCTTCTCCTATAATTCACCCCTCCACTTT. Encoded protein: CASSQVQTFSYNSPLHF. Full variable domain (remainder filled in from reference TRBV5-1 and TRBJ1-6): KAGVTQTPRYLIKTRGQQVTLSCSPISGHRSVSWYQQTPGQGLQFLFEYFSETQRNKGNFPGRFSGRQFSNSRSEMNVSTLELGDSALYLCASSQVQTFSYNSPLHFGNGTRLTVT.

The V call is TRBV7-2, the J call TRBJ2-3; TRBD2 matches at 13 bases. Unmatched junction bases numbered 8, after V lost 8 bases and J lost 6 bases. This CDR3 spans 15 amino acids. From germline, CDR1 is SGHTA and CDR2 FQGNSA. Here the CDR3 DNA reads TGTGCCAGCTCCTCTCAACTAGCGGGGGGGGATACGCAGTATTTT. Protein sequence: CASSSQLAGGDTQYF.

J is TRBJ1-2 and V is TRBV19; 7 nucleotides align to TRBD1. Looked up from germline, CDR1 is LNHDA and CDR2 is SQIVND (reference sequence). The CDR3 sequence is 15 residues long. V lost 5 bases and J lost 6; bases outside the gene matches: 12. CDR3 DNA: TGTGCCAGTAGTGGGACAGCCGTTGGGGAGGATGGCTACACCTTC. Translation gives CASSGTAVGEDGYTF.

The chain recombines TRBV27 with TRBJ1-2; D is perhaps TRBD1 (5 bases). This CDR3 contains 16 residues. Germline-derived CDR1 and CDR2 are MNHEY and SMNVEV (reference sequence). Trimming removed 4 bases from V and 0 bases from J, with 15 bases in between. The CDR3 DNA is TGTGCCAGCAGTTGGGGCGGTCGGTCAGCTAACTATGGCTACACCTTC. Translated: CASSWGGRSANYGYTF.

The table lists this clone with a few counts. The rearrangement links TRBV29-1 to TRBJ2-7, with 7 bases aligning to TRBD1. J gave up 3 bases and V 1 base, and 0 bases lay outside the gene matches. The germline CDR1 and CDR2 sequences are SQVTM and ANQGSEA. The CDR3 contains 12 residues. For the CDR3, the DNA is TGCAGCGTTGAAGGGGACAGCTACGAGCAGTACTTC. It encodes CSVEGDSYEQYF.

V usage is TRBV4-1 and J usage is TRBJ2-6; D gene unclear. The CDR3 runs to 13 residues. Germline assignment: CDR1 MGHRA and CDR2 YSYEKL. The V end was cut by 4 bases, the J end by 3 bases, with 4 bases between. CDR3 coding DNA: TGCGCCAGCAGCCCCTTTGGGGCCAACGTCCTGACTTTC. This sequence encodes CASSPFGANVLTF.

The chain links TRBV3-1 (or the pseudogene TRBV3-2) to TRBJ1-3; D not certain. Germline V gene lookup returns CDR1 LGHDT and CDR2 YNNKEL (reference sequence). The CDR3 has 14 residues. V lost 1 base to trimming and J lost 4 bases, with 8 bases between them. CDR3 coding DNA: TGTGCCAGCAGCCAAGGACATACCGGAAACACCATATATTTT. Translated: CASSQGHTGNTIYF.

The rearrangement links TRBV2 to TRBJ2-5; 12 positions match TRBD2. Per germline, CDR1 SNHLY and CDR2 FYNNEI. V trimming: 4 bases; J trimming: 3 bases; junction bases outside the gene matches: 3. This CDR3 contains 15 residues. The CDR3 nucleotides are TGTGCCAGCAGTGGACTAGCGGGGGCCGAAGAGACCCAGTACTTC. This codes for CASSGLAGAEETQYF.

The chain couples TRBV7-9 to TRBJ2-1, with D possibly TRBD1 on 5 matching bases. Trimming stripped 1 base from V and 0 bases from J, with 13 bases between. The CDR3 contains 17 residues. Germline V gene lookup returns CDR1 SEHNR and CDR2 FQNEAQ (reference sequence). The CDR3: CASSLGVGLLSYNEQFF. CDR3 sequence (DNA): TGTGCCAGCAGCTTAGGAGTGGGGCTGCTCTCCTACAATGAGCAGTTCTTC.

By frequency in the sample, this clone is medium-sized (0.01 to 0.1%). The chain is built from TRBV14 and TRBJ1-1; D perhaps matches TRBD1 (6 bases). V lost 5 bases and J 5 bases, leaving 12 bases between the germline ends. Germline V CDR1 and CDR2: SGHDN, FVKESK. The CDR3 runs 13 residues. Here the CDR3 reads CASSKQGTTEAFF. In DNA, the CDR3 is TGTGCCAGCAGCAAACAGGGTACGACTGAAGCTTTCTTT.

V and J are TRBV27 and TRBJ1-6; D may be TRBD1 (6 bases). The CDR3 extends over 20 amino acids. V lost 5 bases to trimming and J lost 0 bases, with 23 bases between them. CDR1 and CDR2 from the germline V gene are MNHEY and SMNVEV (reference sequence). CDR3 sequence reads: CASSLQAPTGRSSYNSPLHF. CDR3 bases: TGTGCCAGCAGTCTCCAAGCCCCCACAGGGAGAAGCTCCTATAATTCACCCCTCCACTTT.

This clone was recorded at least ten times. This chain connects TRBV10-1 to TRBJ2-3, with 10 bases aligning to TRBD2. This CDR3 has 15 amino acids. V trimming: 3 bases; J trimming: 6 bases; junction bases outside the gene matches: 6. Per germline, CDR1 WNHNN and CDR2 SYGVQD (reference sequence). The CDR3 is CASSDLAGDRDTQYF. The CDR3 DNA reads as TGCGCCAGCAGTGACCTAGCGGGGGATAGGGATACGCAGTATTTT.